What follows are 23 T cell receptor beta chains derived from one specimen sequenced in a study of Graves' ophthalmopathy and Graves' hyperthyroidism. CDR3 regions of TCR beta were amplified from RNA transcripts. HTBI primers served in a first-round RT-PCR, which a second-round multiplex PCR followed. Via MiXCR, TCRdb re-called the multiplex PCR reads, giving one row per CDR3 protein. Of under 200,000 distinct CDR3 sequences in the sample, about 40% are singletons; the top ten hold roughly 5.2%. The sample comprised peripheral blood. Source of these receptors: a woman aged 40 to 49 with Graves' ophthalmopathy.

This clonotype was observed once. V and J are TRBV19 and TRBJ1-1; D unresolved. Looked up from germline, CDR1 is LNHDA and CDR2 is SQIVND (reference sequence). This CDR3 region has 16 residues. V was pared by 3 bases and J by 5 bases, with 19 bases between. The CDR3: CASSMDVNTLYTEAFF. The DNA for the CDR3 is TGTGCCAGTAGTATGGACGTGAATACACTGTATACTGAAGCTTTCTTT.

CDR3 protein: CASSPGTLSGANVLTF. CDR3 nucleotide sequence: TGTGCCAGCAGTCCCGGGACTCTCTCTGGGGCCAACGTCCTGACTTTC. V and J are TRBV12-3 or TRBV12-4 and TRBJ2-6, with D perhaps TRBD2 (6 bases). The CDR3 is 16 amino acids. V lost 5 bases and J lost 0, with 11 bases in between.

This clonotype was detected many times. The chain couples TRBV15 to TRBJ1-1; D is uncertain. Germline-derived CDR1 and CDR2 are LNHNV and YYDKDF (reference sequence). The ends were cut back, 0 bases at V and 5 bases at J, with 13 bases in the middle. The CDR3 runs 15 residues. Here the CDR3 reads CATSRDPGIGTEAFF. Here the CDR3 DNA reads TGTGCCACCAGCAGAGATCCAGGAATTGGAACTGAAGCTTTCTTT. The variable domain in full, completed from reference TRBV15 and TRBJ1-1, reads DAMVIQNPRYQVTQFGKPVTLSCSQTLNHNVMYWYQQKSSQAPKLLFHYYDKDFNNEADTPDNFQSRRPNTSFCFLDIRSPGLGDTAMYLCATSRDPGIGTEAFFGQGTRLTVV.

This clonotype has ten or more counts. V usage is TRBV27 and J usage is TRBJ1-2; 8 bases map to TRBD1. The CDR3 is 15 residues long. Germline V gene data show CDR1 as MNHEY and CDR2 as SMNVEV (reference sequence). Trimming at V came to 5 bases and at J to 7 bases, leaving 12 bases not matched to a gene. CDR3 loop: CASSIGQGSASGYTF. Here the CDR3 DNA reads TGTGCCAGCAGTATAGGACAGGGATCGGCGTCTGGCTACACCTTC.

At least ten counts were recorded for this clonotype. The chain uses TRBV2 and TRBJ2-2, with 12 bases matching TRBD2. Germline trimming cut 3 bases from V and 6 bases from J; bases unmatched to any gene: 5. Per germline, CDR1 SNHLY and CDR2 FYNNEI. This CDR3 region has 16 residues. CDR3 bases: TGTGCCAGCAGTGAGTTGACTAGCGGGAGCTCCGGGGAGCTGTTTTTT. It translates to CASSELTSGSSGELFF.

There are a few counts of this clonotype. The chain joins TRBV19 to TRBJ1-5; no clear D. The germline V gene encodes CDR1 LNHDA and CDR2 SQIVND (reference sequence). This CDR3 region has 14 residues. Trimming removed 4 bases from V and 1 base from J, with 8 bases in between. The CDR3 coding sequence is TGTGCCAGTAGTAGTTTCGGGAGCAATCAGCCCCAGCATTTT. This encodes CASSSFGSNQPQHF.

The chain uses TRBV7-2 and TRBJ2-7, with TRBD1 matching over 7 bases. Trimming at V came to 4 bases and at J to 6 bases, leaving 6 bases not matched to a gene. There are 13 residues in the CDR3. Germline CDR1 and CDR2: SGHTA and FQGNSA. Written as DNA, the CDR3 is TGTGCCAGCAGCTCGGACAGGTTTACCGAGCAGTACTTC. Its protein product is CASSSDRFTEQYF.

This clonotype was observed at least ten times. This chain joins TRBV30 and TRBJ1-1, with TRBD1 matching 8 bases. Trimming removed 3 bases from V and 4 bases from J; junction bases left unmatched: 16. The CDR3 loop spans 17 amino acids. Germline CDR1 is GTSNPN and CDR2 is SVGIG (reference sequence). In DNA form, the CDR3 reads TGTGCCTGGAGGTCCCCCTTCCCTTCAGGGGGCTTCACTGAAGCTTTCTTT. Residues: CAWRSPFPSGGFTEAFF.

This chain joins TRBV6-5 and TRBJ2-5, with TRBD2 matching 8 bases. The J segment lost 4 bases and the V segment lost 2 bases, leaving 9 bases of the junction unmatched. Germline V CDR1 and CDR2: MNHEY, SVGAGI. This CDR3 comprises 16 residues. CDR3 sequence reads: CASSYTRGGLGETQYF. The DNA of the CDR3 is TGTGCCAGCAGTTACACACGGGGGGGGTTGGGAGAGACCCAGTACTTC.

This clonotype was observed many times. The V gene is TRBV6-5, the J gene TRBJ1-5, with unresolved D. Trimming removed 0 bases from V and 0 bases from J, with 6 bases in between. The CDR3 spans 15 residues. Germline V gene sequence: CDR1 MNHEY, CDR2 SVGAGI. The CDR3: CASSYSAYSNQPQHF. CDR3 bases: TGTGCCAGCAGTTACTCGGCATATAGCAATCAGCCCCAGCATTTT.

This clonotype was detected once. This rearrangement joins TRBV6-4 to TRBJ2-5; D gene unclear. CDR1 and CDR2 from the germline V gene are MRHNA and SNTAGT. The CDR3 is 15 residues long. With 7 bases removed from V and 1 base from J, the gap between germline ends came to 16 bases. CDR3 nucleotides: TGTGCCAGCACCCTCGGACCCTCTGCCCAAGAGACCCAGTACTTC. Its translation: CASTLGPSAQETQYF.

The CDR3 DNA follows: TGTGCCAGCAGTTTTCGAAAGTTGAAGGGAGCTTTCTTT. Translation gives CASSFRKLKGAFF. This chain connects TRBV12-3 or TRBV12-4 to TRBJ1-1, with unresolved D. Deletions cut 3 bases from V and 10 bases from J, with 15 bases between. The CDR3 consists of 13 residues.

The chain is built from TRBV11-2 and TRBJ2-2; maybe TRBD1 (5 bases). The CDR3 consists of 16 residues. Germline CDR1 reads SGHAT; CDR2 reads FQNNGV. V lost 5 bases to trimming and J lost 0 bases, with 13 bases between them. DNA of the CDR3: TGTGCCAGCAGCCCCGACAGACCCGCGAACACCGGGGAGCTGTTTTTT. Its translation: CASSPDRPANTGELFF.

This clonotype has ten or more counts. The chain joins TRBV12-3 or TRBV12-4 to TRBJ2-5; 7 bases match TRBD1. The ends lost 8 bases at V and 2 bases at J; junction bases unmatched: 8. The CDR3 runs to 14 residues. Here the CDR3 reads CASSGTALQETQYF. CDR3 in DNA: TGTGCCAGCTCCGGGACAGCGCTGCAAGAGACCCAGTACTTC.

The chain joins TRBV6-2 or TRBV6-3 to TRBJ1-2, with 10 bases that match TRBD1. CDR3 size: 14 residues. Germline trimming cut 4 bases from V and 8 bases from J; bases unmatched to any gene: 7. CDR1 MNHEY and CDR2 SVGEGT come from the germline V gene. The CDR3 nucleotides read TGTGCCAGCAGTTCCCGGGACAGGGGTCGCGGCTACACCTTC. Its protein is CASSSRDRGRGYTF.

This clonotype was observed many times. The chain links TRBV7-8 to TRBJ1-5, with TRBD1 as a possible D gene (6 bases). Germline CDR1 SGHVS, CDR2 FQNEAQ. V lost 5 bases and J lost 1, with 18 bases in between. The CDR3 contains 17 residues. The DNA for the CDR3 is TGTGCCAGCAGCCCGCGAGTCTCAGGGGTCAGCAATCAGCCCCAGCATTTT. This codes for CASSPRVSGVSNQPQHF.

There are many counts of this clonotype. The V call is TRBV6-5, the J call TRBJ1-2, with 8 bases aligning to TRBD1. This CDR3 has 15 amino acids. J was trimmed by 4 bases and V by 6 bases; bases with no gene match: 10. Germline-derived CDR1 and CDR2 are MNHEY and SVGAGI. DNA of the CDR3: TGTGCCAGCAGATCCTCCGGGACAGGCTTCTATGGCTACACCTTC. It translates to CASRSSGTGFYGYTF.

The genes are TRBV12-3 or TRBV12-4 and TRBJ1-1; TRBD1 aligns across 9 bases. This CDR3 has 15 residues. The junction had 7 bases not matched to a gene; V was cut back by 4 bases and J by 4 bases. The CDR3 sequence: CASSSLGTGITEAFF. CDR3 bases: TGTGCCAGCAGTTCCCTCGGGACAGGGATCACTGAAGCTTTCTTT.

This clonotype was detected many times. CDR3: CASSSAGPQPQHF. CDR3 DNA: TGTGCCAGCAGTTCAGCAGGGCCACAGCCCCAGCATTTT. V usage is TRBV6-5 and J usage is TRBJ1-5; possibly TRBD1 for D (5 bases). There are 13 residues in the CDR3. V gave up 4 bases and J gave up 7 bases, with 11 bases separating them. Per germline, CDR1 MNHEY and CDR2 SVGAGI.

V gene TRBV2 combines with J gene TRBJ2-5, with a possible D match to TRBD2 (6 bases). This CDR3 contains 13 residues. Deletions cut 7 bases from V and 5 bases from J, with 14 bases between. Germline V lookup: CDR1 SNHLY, CDR2 FYNNEI. The CDR3 nucleotides read TGTGCCAGCACCGGGGGTCTTAGTGAGACCCAGTACTTC. It yields the protein CASTGGLSETQYF.

V and J are TRBV14 and TRBJ2-5; a weak D match, TRBD1 (5 bases). V lost 3 bases and J lost 7, with 12 bases in between. CDR3 length: 13 amino acids. Per germline, CDR1 SGHDN and CDR2 FVKESK. The DNA of the CDR3 is TGTGCCAGCAGCCAGAACCAAGGGGTGACCCAGTACTTC. This gives the protein CASSQNQGVTQYF.

This clonotype was counted ten times or more. The chain joins TRBV5-4 to TRBJ1-1; 7 bases are shared with TRBD1. The CDR3 spans 15 residues. After removal of 1 base from V and 4 bases from J, the junction contained 7 bases not matched to a gene. Per germline, CDR1 SGHNT and CDR2 YYREEE (reference sequence). The chain's CDR3 is CASSLRQGGATEAFF. The CDR3 DNA is TGTGCCAGCAGCTTGAGACAGGGAGGAGCCACTGAAGCTTTCTTT.

This clonotype was recorded at least ten times. The chain carries TRBV20-1 and TRBJ2-7, with TRBD1 matching 12 bases. The germline CDR1 and CDR2 sequences are DFQATT and SNEGSKA (reference sequence). The V gene end was trimmed by 1 base and the J gene end by 0 bases; junction bases not matched to a gene: 7. The CDR3 loop spans 17 amino acids. The DNA for the CDR3 is TGCAGTGCTAGAGCCCGGGACAGGGGGCCGAGCTCCTACGAGCAGTACTTC. The encoded protein is CSARARDRGPSSYEQYF.